A single sample is the source of the 2 T cell receptor beta chains below, sequenced in a study of blood T cell repertoires in COVID-19. Method: immunoSEQ multiplex PCR; TCRdb's copy keeps in-frame clones and lacks some. The sample includes about 140,000 clones, approximately 88% seen only once; the top ten take 28%. The sample consisted of peripheral blood. The receptors were gathered from a human donor in a cohort sampled during active COVID-19.

The gene calls are TRBV29-1 and TRBJ2-3, with TRBD1 matching over 10 bases. Trimming at V came to 5 bases and at J to 4 bases, leaving 3 bases not matched to a gene. The germline V gene encodes CDR1 SQVTM and CDR2 ANQGSEA. This CDR3 spans 13 amino acids. The CDR3 sequence is CSVYGQGADTQYF. DNA of the CDR3: TGCAGCGTTTACGGACAGGGGGCAGATACGCAGTATTTT.

The chain combines TRBV5-1 with TRBJ2-1; 8 bases fit TRBD1. CDR3 length equals 16 residues. The germline gives CDR1 SGHRS, CDR2 YFSETQ. The ends lost 2 bases at V and 2 bases at J; junction bases unmatched: 6. CDR3 in DNA: TGCGCCAGCAGCTTAGGGGGGACAGGCACCTACAATGAGCAGTTCTTC. Protein: CASSLGGTGTYNEQFF.